Listed here are 21 T cell receptor beta chains from one sample, sequenced in a study of blood T cell repertoires in COVID-19. Data came from immunoSEQ multiplex PCR; TCRdb stores just in-frame clones and leaves some out. The sample records 100,000 or so clones, around 81% being singletons. Sample: peripheral blood. These receptor sequences come from a woman in her seventies with active or convalescent COVID-19.

The rearrangement links TRBV6-5 to TRBJ2-2; D might be TRBD1 (7 bases). Germline CDR1 MNHEY, CDR2 SVGAGI. The germline V and J ends were trimmed by 0 bases and 4 bases, with 12 bases remaining between them. This CDR3 is 16 amino acids long. In nucleotides, the CDR3 is TGTGCCAGCAGTTACTCGCAGGGGGGTAGCACCGGGGAGCTGTTTTTT. This sequence encodes CASSYSQGGSTGELFF.

V gene TRBV4-2 combines with J gene TRBJ1-2; D remains ambiguous. V lost 0 bases, J lost 4 bases, and 9 bases lay in between. CDR3 length equals 14 residues. CDR1 is LGHNA and CDR2 is YNFKEQ in the germline V gene. The CDR3 DNA follows: TGTGCCAGCAGCCAAGAACCCGGTCCCTATGGCTACACCTTC. It yields the protein CASSQEPGPYGYTF.

The chain joins TRBV9 to TRBJ1-2; D not certain. Trimming removed 0 bases from V and 4 bases from J, with 13 bases in between. Germline V gene lookup returns CDR1 SGDLS and CDR2 YYNGEE. There are 15 residues in the CDR3. In nucleotides, the CDR3 is TGTGCCAGCAGCGTAGAAGTGGGAGGAGGCTATGGCTACACCTTC. It encodes CASSVEVGGGYGYTF.

On this clone itself: This sample includes further DNA sequences coding for the same CDR3. The gene calls are TRBV19 and TRBJ1-5; 7 positions match TRBD1. The CDR3 is 16 amino acids. The V gene end was trimmed by 4 bases and the J gene end by 4 bases; junction bases not matched to a gene: 10. CDR1 is LNHDA and CDR2 is SQIVND in the germline V gene (reference sequence). In DNA, the CDR3 is TGTGCCAGTAGTACCAAACCGGGACAGCAAAATCAGCCCCAGCATTTT. Translating gives CASSTKPGQQNQPQHF.

The chain combines TRBV19 with TRBJ2-2; 10 bases are a match to TRBD1. V was clipped by 5 bases and J by 5 bases; unmatched bases: 8. Germline V gene data show CDR1 as LNHDA and CDR2 as SQIVND (reference sequence). The CDR3 loop spans 16 amino acids. CDR3 DNA sequence: TGTGCCAGTAGTCCCCGCCGGGACAGGGGAACCGGGGAGCTGTTTTTT. Translation: CASSPRRDRGTGELFF.

This sequence joins TRBV5-4 and TRBJ2-3, with 10 positions matching TRBD2. Germline V CDR1 and CDR2: SGHNT, YYREEE (reference sequence). Unmatched junction bases numbered 7, after V lost 0 bases and J lost 3 bases. The CDR3 consists of 17 residues. The CDR3 loop is CASSLGASGGVTDTQYF. As DNA, the CDR3 is TGTGCCAGCAGCTTGGGTGCTAGCGGGGGCGTGACAGATACGCAGTATTTT.

The chain combines TRBV24-1 with TRBJ1-2; the match to TRBD1 covers 9 bases. Germline-derived CDR1 and CDR2 are KGHDR and SFDVKD. The CDR3 runs 16 residues. The V segment lost 2 bases and the J segment 4 bases; nucleotides outside the gene matches: 7. The CDR3 is CATSDSGQGFFYGYTF. CDR3 DNA sequence: TGTGCCACCAGTGATTCCGGACAGGGGTTTTTCTATGGCTACACCTTC.

The chain is built from TRBV7-2 and TRBJ1-5, with TRBD1 matching over 8 bases. The germline CDR1 and CDR2 sequences are SGHTA and FQGNSA. The CDR3 has 14 amino acids. V gave up 4 bases and J gave up 5 bases; unmatched junction bases: 4. CDR3 sequence reads: CASSWQGADQPQHF. CDR3 DNA: TGTGCCAGCAGCTGGCAGGGGGCAGATCAGCCCCAGCATTTT.

This chain joins TRBV10-3 and TRBJ2-7; D is possibly TRBD2 (5 bases). This CDR3 region has 13 residues. Trimming removed 10 bases at V and 2 bases at J, with 15 bases between. Germline values: CDR1 ENHRY, CDR2 SYGVKD. The CDR3 protein is CATIASETYEQYF. CDR3 in DNA: TGTGCCACTATAGCGAGTGAGACCTACGAGCAGTACTTC.

The chain's CDR3 is CASSQSSSEITGELFF. The CDR3 coding sequence is TGTGCCAGCTCACAGTCCAGCTCGGAGATAACCGGGGAGCTGTTTTTT. The chain employs TRBV18 and TRBJ2-2; D gene uncertain. Germline V gives CDR1 KGHSH, CDR2 LQKENI. Trimming cost V 4 bases and J 5 bases, with 17 bases left between them. The CDR3 has 16 amino acids.

J is TRBJ2-7 and V is TRBV11-1, with a possible D match to TRBD1 (5 bases). Trimming cost V 1 base and J 10 bases, with 8 bases left between them. Germline lookup yields CDR1 SGHAT and CDR2 FQDESV (reference sequence). The CDR3 contains 11 residues. The CDR3 nucleotides read TGTGCCAGCAGCTTAGGGACATCTCAGTACTTC. Translating gives CASSLGTSQYF. Filled out from reference TRBV11-1 and TRBJ2-7, the complete variable domain reads EAEVAQSPRYKITEKSQAVAFWCDPISGHATLYWYRQILGQGPELLVQFQDESVVDDSQLPKDRFSAERLKGVDSTLKIQPAELGDSAMYLCASSLGTSQYFGPGTRLTVT.

The chain carries TRBV3-1 (or the pseudogene TRBV3-2) and TRBJ2-7; 10 bases fit TRBD1. CDR3 length: 16 residues. From germline, CDR1 is LGHDT and CDR2 YNNKEL (reference sequence). Trimming took 3 bases from V and 4 from J; bases not matched to a gene: 9. CDR3 region: CASSHNPTGGGYEQYF. The CDR3, as DNA: TGTGCCAGCAGCCATAACCCGACAGGGGGCGGGTACGAGCAGTACTTC.

The chain joins TRBV6-5 to TRBJ1-5; D possibly corresponds to TRBD1 (5 bases). The CDR3 has 15 amino acids. Trimming stripped 5 bases from V and 2 bases from J, with 13 bases between. CDR1 MNHEY and CDR2 SVGAGI come from the germline V gene. DNA of the CDR3: TGTGCCAGCAGTATTCAGGGTACGGGCAATCAGCCCCAGCATTTT. It yields the protein CASSIQGTGNQPQHF.

The chain recombines TRBV10-3 with TRBJ1-2; D is possibly TRBD1 (5 bases). Germline V gene lookup returns CDR1 ENHRY and CDR2 SYGVKD. V lost 6 bases and J 0 bases, leaving 14 bases between the germline ends. CDR3 length: 15 residues. The CDR3 loop is CAIRGLRKTNYGYTF. In nucleotides, the CDR3 is TGTGCCATCAGGGGACTACGAAAAACTAACTATGGCTACACCTTC.

V usage is TRBV5-6 and J usage is TRBJ1-5, with TRBD1 identical over 7 bases. Germline CDR1 and CDR2: SGHDT and YYEEEE. The CDR3 sequence is 15 residues long. V trimming: 4 bases; J trimming: 2 bases; junction bases outside the gene matches: 6. CDR3 bases: TGTGCCAGCAGCACTACAGGGGTTGGCAATCAGCCCCAGCATTTT. Its protein is CASSTTGVGNQPQHF.

CDR3 loop: CASSRDRPNEKLFF. The CDR3 DNA is TGTGCCAGCTCAAGAGACAGACCGAATGAAAAACTGTTTTTT. The chain uses TRBV18 and TRBJ1-4, with D tentatively TRBD1 (5 bases). Germline V gives CDR1 KGHSH, CDR2 LQKENI. This CDR3 contains 14 residues. The V end lost 5 bases, the J end lost 5 bases, and 12 bases lay between the germline ends. Together with reference TRBV18 and TRBJ1-4, the CDR3 gives the full variable domain: NAGVMQNPRHLVRRRGQEARLRCSPMKGHSHVYWYRQLPEEGLKFMVYLQKENIIDESGMPKERFSAEFPKEGPSILRIQQVVRGDSAAYFCASSRDRPNEKLFFGSGTQLSVL.

V is TRBV10-2 and J is TRBJ2-3, with 8 bases that match TRBD2. Trimming took 3 bases from V and 2 from J; bases not matched to a gene: 7. The germline V gene encodes CDR1 WSHSY and CDR2 SAAADI. This CDR3 region has 16 residues. The CDR3 sequence: CASSDLGLASTDTQYF. Written as DNA, the CDR3 is TGCGCCAGCAGTGACCTCGGACTAGCCTCCACAGATACGCAGTATTTT.

The J gene is TRBJ2-5, the V gene TRBV5-4, with 12 bases aligning to TRBD1. The CDR3 extends over 15 amino acids. Germline V gene data show CDR1 as SGHNT and CDR2 as YYREEE (reference sequence). V lost 5 bases to trimming and J lost 5 bases; unmatched junction nucleotides: 7. The DNA of the CDR3 is TGTGCCAGCAGTTCCGGGACAGGGGGCTACGAGACCCAGTACTTC. As protein: CASSSGTGGYETQYF.

V gene TRBV5-4 combines with J gene TRBJ1-1; the D is unclear. Deletions cut 0 bases from V and 7 bases from J, with 13 bases between. The germline V gene encodes CDR1 SGHNT and CDR2 YYREEE (reference sequence). This CDR3 comprises 14 residues. DNA for the CDR3: TGTGCCAGCAGCTTGGAACGCGGTGGCGATGAAGCTTTCTTT. Protein: CASSLERGGDEAFF.

This sequence joins TRBV5-1 and TRBJ2-1, with 7 bases lining up with TRBD1. The CDR3 covers 14 residues. The germline gives CDR1 SGHRS, CDR2 YFSETQ. Trimming at V came to 4 bases and at J to 6 bases, leaving 7 bases not matched to a gene. CDR3 region: CASSRGQKANEQFF. The DNA of the CDR3 is TGCGCCAGCAGCCGGGGACAGAAAGCCAATGAGCAGTTCTTC.

This sequence joins TRBV19 and TRBJ1-2; D is uncertain. The CDR3 sequence is 11 residues long. The germline gives CDR1 LNHDA, CDR2 SQIVND (reference sequence). Trimming shortened V by 2 bases and J by 7 bases, and 5 bases separated the two germline ends. CDR3 residues: CASSINGGYTF. As DNA, the CDR3 is TGTGCCAGTAGTATAAACGGTGGCTACACCTTC.